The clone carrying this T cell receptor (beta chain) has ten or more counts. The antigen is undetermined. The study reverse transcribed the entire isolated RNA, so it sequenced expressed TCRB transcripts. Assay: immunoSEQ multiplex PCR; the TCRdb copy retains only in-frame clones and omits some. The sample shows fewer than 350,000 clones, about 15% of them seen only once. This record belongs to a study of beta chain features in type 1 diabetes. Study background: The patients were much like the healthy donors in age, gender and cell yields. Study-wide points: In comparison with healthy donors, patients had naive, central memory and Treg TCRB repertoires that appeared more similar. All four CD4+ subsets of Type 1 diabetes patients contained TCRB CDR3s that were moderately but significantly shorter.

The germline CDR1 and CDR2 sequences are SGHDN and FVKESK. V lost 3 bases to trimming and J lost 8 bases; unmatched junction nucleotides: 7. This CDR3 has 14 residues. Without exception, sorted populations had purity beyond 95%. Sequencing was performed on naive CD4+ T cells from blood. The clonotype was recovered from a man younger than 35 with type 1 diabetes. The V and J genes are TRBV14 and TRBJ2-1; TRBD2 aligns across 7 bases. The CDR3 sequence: CASSHRQRDDEQFF. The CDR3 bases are TGTGCCAGCAGCCATCGGCAGCGGGACGATGAGCAGTTCTTC.